This TCR beta chain was identified in a study of cytomegalovirus exposure and HLA in healthy donors. Looking at the study overall: Early on, a data release was issued that held approximately 78 million unique TCRs from HLA-typed donors.

Study-level points and caveats: With high specificity and sensitivity, the classifier reportedly diagnosed cytomegalovirus status. Many donors carried some public TCRs, although rarity characterized most TCR sequences. Sequencing likely produced, as an artifact, a cluster of highly shared sequence variants.

Trimming cost V 6 bases and J 7 bases, with 12 bases left between them. CDR1 GTSNPN and CDR2 SVGIG come from the germline V gene (reference sequence). The CDR3 is 11 residues long. As to this clone: The target antigen is unknown.

The PCR was carried out with 60 Vbeta primers and 13 Jbeta primers. Clones were sequenced by immunoSEQ multiplex PCR, and TCRdb holds only the in-frame ones, with some missing. The repertoire holds about 130,000 clones, with roughly three quarters as singletons. This sequence joins TRBV30 and TRBJ1-2; D is unclear. The sequencing input was PBMCs. The source is a woman aged 40 to 49 in good health and CMV-seronegative. This chain's CDR3 is CACPTSGGYTF. The CDR3 DNA follows: TGTGCCTGCCCCACGTCAGGTGGCTACACCTTC.